Listed below are T cell receptor beta chains from one sample, sequenced in a study of cytomegalovirus exposure and HLA in healthy donors. Method: immunoSEQ multiplex PCR; TCRdb's copy keeps in-frame clones and lacks some. The sample consists of approximately 270,000 clones, 80% of them appearing once. The material sequenced was PBMCs. Receptor source: a girl aged 2 to 9 in good health and CMV-seronegative. CDR3s include the opening cysteine and the closing phenylalanine or tryptophan. Each record gives: J gene, D gene, clone size, CDR3 length, V gene, CDR3 protein, CDR3 DNA. D genes are given only for firm matches. Some rows mark clone size as missing; the rest say once, few, many or name a class of expanded clone.

TRBJ1-1 TRBD1 . 15 TRBV7-8 CASSLWGQGGTEAFF TGTGCCAGCAGCTTATGGGGACAGGGCGGCACTGAAGCTTTCTTT
TRBJ2-1 TRBD2 . 14 TRBV6-5 CASGRVLDIGEQFF TGTGCCAGCGGGAGGGTACTTGATATTGGTGAGCAGTTCTTC
TRBJ2-1 TRBD2 few 14 TRBV5-1 CASSLSLAGLEQFF TGCGCCAGCAGCTTGTCTCTAGCGGGACTAGAGCAGTTCTTC
TRBJ1-3 . . 18 TRBV4-2 CASSQGWGLTRSGNTIYF TGTGCCAGCAGCCAAGGATGGGGACTCACCCGGTCTGGAAACACCATATATTTT
TRBJ2-2 . . 14 TRBV5-1 CASSQTSPPGELFF TGCGCCAGCAGCCAAACTAGTCCCCCCGGGGAGCTGTTTTTT
TRBJ1-2 . . 14 TRBV2 CASSGPGIDYGYTF TGTGCCAGCAGTGGTCCAGGGATTGACTATGGCTACACCTTC
TRBJ2-2 . . 15 TRBV5-1 CASSLGGGNTGELFF TGCGCCAGCAGCTTGGGCGGAGGGAACACCGGGGAGCTGTTTTTT
TRBJ1-1 . . 19 TRBV21-1 CASSTANKVAQAAPEGAFF TGTGCCAGCAGCACCGCAAACAAGGTCGCCCAAGCGGCCCCCGAGGGAGCTTTCTTT
TRBJ2-1 TRBD2 . 15 TRBV14 CASSRGLAGVNEQFF TGTGCCAGCAGCCGTGGACTAGCGGGAGTTAATGAGCAGTTCTTC
TRBJ2-1 . . 13 TRBV5-1 CASSLDGLREQFF TGCGCCAGCAGCTTGGACGGACTGAGGGAGCAGTTCTTC
TRBJ2-1 . . 13 TRBV6-5 CASRLSSYNEQFF TGTGCCAGCAGGCTCAGCTCCTACAATGAGCAGTTCTTC
TRBJ1-2 TRBD1 . 15 TRBV28 CASNPGDRAYYGYTF TGTGCCAGCAACCCCGGGGACAGAGCTTACTATGGCTACACCTTC
TRBJ2-7 . . 12 TRBV7-9 CASSYTPYEQYF TGTGCCAGCAGCTACACCCCCTACGAGCAGTACTTC
TRBJ1-2 . once 17 TRBV7-8 CASSQSRDWAANYGYTF TGTGCCAGCAGCCAGTCCAGGGATTGGGCAGCTAACTATGGCTACACCTTC
TRBJ2-6 . once 13 TRBV18 CASSLDRANVLTF TGTGCCAGCTCCCTCGACAGGGCCAACGTCCTGACTTTC
TRBJ2-2 TRBD2 once 15 TRBV7-3 CASSRTSGNTGELFF TGTGCCAGCAGCCGGACTAGCGGGAACACCGGGGAGCTGTTTTTT
TRBJ1-1 . . 13 TRBV7-7 CASSRTRNTEAFF TGTGCCAGCAGCCGGACAAGGAACACTGAAGCTTTCTTT
TRBJ2-7 TRBD2 . 15 TRBV5-1 CASGLTSGRGYEQYF TGCGCCAGCGGCCTTACTAGCGGGAGGGGCTACGAGCAGTACTTC
TRBJ2-7 TRBD2 . 16 TRBV14 CASSQAGTSGAYEQYF TGTGCCAGCAGCCAAGCTGGGACTAGCGGTGCCTACGAGCAGTACTTC
TRBJ2-1 TRBD1 . 14 TRBV6-1 CASSVFDRADEQFF TGTGCCAGCAGTGTCTTCGACAGGGCAGATGAGCAGTTCTTC
TRBJ2-4 . . 15 TRBV28 CASSLAGLAKNIQYF TGTGCCAGCAGTTTGGCAGGACTAGCCAAAAACATTCAGTACTTC
TRBJ2-7 . . 16 TRBV28 CASSSRGAGNSYEQYF TGTGCCAGCAGTTCCCGGGGGGCGGGTAACTCCTACGAGCAGTACTTC
TRBJ2-5 . . 18 TRBV6-1 CASSDWGVDQRYQETQYF TGTGCCAGCAGTGATTGGGGGGTGGACCAGAGGTACCAAGAGACCCAGTACTTC
TRBJ2-1 TRBD1 . 19 TRBV13 CASSLLSLSGTGFGSEQFF TGTGCCAGCAGCCTCCTTTCCCTCTCCGGGACAGGGTTCGGAAGTGAGCAGTTCTTC
TRBJ2-5 . once 13 TRBV13 CASSLVGLETQYF TGTGCCAGCAGCTTAGTCGGGTTAGAGACCCAGTACTTC
TRBJ1-2 TRBD1 . 15 TRBV7-6 CASSLGAGGAGGYTF TGTGCCAGCAGCTTAGGAGCAGGGGGCGCAGGAGGCTACACCTTC
TRBJ2-3 TRBD2 . 15 TRBV5-1 CASSLPSGSTDTQYF TGCGCCAGCAGCTTGCCTAGCGGGAGCACAGATACGCAGTATTTT
TRBJ2-7 . once 14 TRBV4-1 CASSQDRGPYEQYF TGCGCCAGCAGCCAAGATAGAGGGCCCTACGAGCAGTACTTC
TRBJ1-1 . . 13 TRBV2 CASSVQGNTEAFF TGTGCCAGCAGCGTACAGGGGAACACTGAAGCTTTCTTT
TRBJ2-5 TRBD1 . 15 TRBV9 CASSVGQGAGETQYF TGTGCCAGCAGCGTAGGACAGGGGGCTGGTGAGACCCAGTACTTC
TRBJ2-7 . . 15 TRBV6-5 CASRRQRSGPYEQYF TGTGCCAGCAGGCGACAGCGTAGCGGTCCCTACGAGCAGTACTTC